Given below is one T cell receptor beta chain in context. The antigen is unknown. Likely unrecorded immune exposures existed in these nominally healthy donors. The PCR had 60 Vbeta and 13 Jbeta primers. The protocol was immunoSEQ multiplex PCR, while the TCRdb copy is restricted to in-frame clones and leaves out a portion. The sample contains some 100,000 clones, 60% to 75% of which appear only once. This sample was taken from a study of cytomegalovirus exposure and HLA in healthy donors. Study-wide points: The study designated roughly 150 TCR beta chains cytomegalovirus-associated. The authors confirmed in vitro that a few CMV-associated chains were specific for CMV antigens.

CDR3 length: 19 residues. Germline values: CDR1 SGHRS, CDR2 YFSETQ. Trimming removed 0 bases at V and 4 bases at J, with 22 bases between. The sequencing input was PBMCs. The sequence came from a woman aged 70-85 years in good health and CMV-seropositive. This rearrangement joins TRBV5-1 to TRBJ2-2; D is possibly TRBD1 (7 bases). Here the CDR3 reads CASSLGGGTVRSGTGELFF. The CDR3 bases are TGCGCCAGCAGCTTGGGGGGCGGGACAGTGCGATCCGGCACCGGGGAGCTGTTTTTT.